This T cell receptor (beta chain) was captured by sequencing in a study of immune characterization of retroperitoneal liposarcoma. This CDR3 region has 12 residues. Germline loops: CDR1 SGHAT, CDR2 FQNNGV. V was clipped by 5 bases and J by 11 bases, with 15 bases between them. TCRdb reprocessed the PCR reads via MiXCR and lists one record per CDR3 protein. The repertoire has 10,000 to 12,000 distinct CDR3 sequences, around 30% of them found once; the top ten carry roughly 9%. This clonotype showed up just a few times. Sequenced input: tumor tissue. This clonotype was sampled from a male donor with retroperitoneal liposarcoma. The V and J genes are TRBV11-2 and TRBJ2-5; D call uncertain. The CDR3 protein is CASSPRHNEQYF. The CDR3 DNA reads TGTGCCAGCAGCCCCAGGCACAATGAGCAGTACTTC.